This is a list of T cell receptor beta chains from one sample in a study of CD4 T cells in relation to SARS-CoV-2 and coronaviruses. The method was immunoSEQ multiplex PCR; TCRdb's version includes in-frame clones alone and lacks a portion of them. The data show tens of thousands of clones, around 90% seen once. The sequencing input was naive CD4+ T cells from PBMCs. All receptors derive from an adult with COVID-19. CDR3s include the opening cysteine and the closing phenylalanine or tryptophan. The D gene is left open where the match is weak. Size is omitted from some rows. Given values are once, few, many or a class for expanded clones.

j_call	cdr3_length	clone_size	v_call	d_call	cdr3_nt	cdr3_aa
TRBJ2-3	15	NA	TRBV19	TRBD2	TGTGCCAGTAGTAATTGGGCTAGCGGGAGAGGTACGCAGTATTTT	CASSNWASGRGTQYF
TRBJ2-2	13	NA	TRBV30	NA	TGTGCCTGGAGTTCACAGAACACCGGGGAGCTGTTTTTT	CAWSSQNTGELFF
TRBJ2-1	14	NA	TRBV5-6	TRBD2	TGTGCCAGCAGCTTGCTAGCGGGGTACAATGAGCAGTTCTTC	CASSLLAGYNEQFF
TRBJ2-3	15	NA	TRBV6-5	NA	TGTGCCAGCAGTTACATCCCCCACAGGGCTGATACGCAGTATTTT	CASSYIPHRADTQYF
TRBJ1-2	16	NA	TRBV21-1	NA	TGTGCCAGCAGCAAAGGCCGCCGCGGGGGAGCCGGTGGCTACACCTTC	CASSKGRRGGAGGYTF
TRBJ1-4	15	NA	TRBV5-1	TRBD1	TGCGCCAGCAGCTTGGGGGACAGTATGCGTGAAAAACTGTTTTTT	CASSLGDSMREKLFF
TRBJ2-7	19	NA	TRBV11-2	TRBD1	TGTGCCAGCACCCTAGGGTATTTCGACAGGGGCCGGAGCTCCTACGAGCAGTACTTC	CASTLGYFDRGRSSYEQYF
TRBJ2-7	14	NA	TRBV2	NA	TGTGCCAGCAGTGAAACTCGTACGCTCCACGAGCAGTACTTC	CASSETRTLHEQYF
TRBJ2-3	13	NA	TRBV5-1	NA	TGCGCCAGCAGAGGTTTGACTACAGATACGCAGTATTTT	CASRGLTTDTQYF
TRBJ1-1	15	NA	TRBV28	TRBD1	TGTGCCAGCAGCCCTAGGACAGGGCCCAACACTGAAGCTTTCTTT	CASSPRTGPNTEAFF
TRBJ2-1	15	NA	TRBV5-1	TRBD2	TGCGCCAGCAGGGAGCCGGGACTAGCGGGACTTGAGCAGTTCTTC	CASREPGLAGLEQFF
TRBJ2-7	13	NA	TRBV29-1	TRBD1	TGCAGCGTTGAAGGCAGGGGGCTGTCCGAGCAGTACTTC	CSVEGRGLSEQYF
TRBJ1-6	16	NA	TRBV2	NA	TGTGCCAGCAGTGAAGCCTCAGGCCGTGGGGATTCACCCCTCCACTTT	CASSEASGRGDSPLHF
TRBJ2-6	15	NA	TRBV14	TRBD2	TGTGCCAGCAGCTACCGGGGGGCTGGGGCCAACGTCCTGACTTTC	CASSYRGAGANVLTF
TRBJ2-7	15	NA	TRBV27	NA	TGTGCCAGCAGCCACCCCTTTGGACAAGACTACGAGCAGTACTTC	CASSHPFGQDYEQYF
TRBJ2-1	15	once	TRBV5-8	NA	TGTGCCAGCAGCTTGAGTGATTTAGGGGGCAATGAGCAGTTCTTC	CASSLSDLGGNEQFF
TRBJ1-1	13	NA	TRBV19	NA	TGTGCCAGTAGTATGACAGCGAACACTGAAGCTTTCTTT	CASSMTANTEAFF
TRBJ2-1	17	NA	TRBV28	TRBD2	TGTGCCAGCTCTCTCCCGGGACTAGCGGCTAGCTACAATGAGCAGTTCTTC	CASSLPGLAASYNEQFF
TRBJ2-1	16	NA	TRBV6-4	TRBD2	TGTGCCAGCAGTCCAGTCGGGACTAGCGGTCACAATGAGCAGTTCTTC	CASSPVGTSGHNEQFF
TRBJ2-2	18	NA	TRBV24-1	TRBD2	TGTGCCACCAGTGACTATGGACTAGCGGGAGGGCTAACCGGGGAGCTGTTTTTT	CATSDYGLAGGLTGELFF
TRBJ2-1	16	NA	TRBV11-3	NA	TGTGCCAGCAGCTTAGATCCCCGGGGACAATACAATGAGCAGTTCTTC	CASSLDPRGQYNEQFF
TRBJ2-7	12	NA	TRBV30	NA	TGTGCCTGGAGTGCCGTATGGTACGAGCAGTACTTC	CAWSAVWYEQYF
TRBJ2-2	14	NA	TRBV2	NA	TGTGCCAGCAGTGAAGAACTAGCCGCCGGGGAGCTGTTTTTT	CASSEELAAGELFF
TRBJ2-7	15	NA	TRBV27	TRBD2	TGTGCCAGCAGGGGAGCGGGAGGTGGGAAATACGAGCAGTACTTC	CASRGAGGGKYEQYF
TRBJ1-2	17	NA	TRBV30	TRBD1	TGTGCCTGGAGTGTACACCGGGGACAGGACTTTAACTATGGCTACACCTTC	CAWSVHRGQDFNYGYTF
TRBJ2-2	15	once	TRBV7-2	NA	TGTGCCAGCAGCTCTAGGGGGAGGAACACCGGGGAGCTGTTTTTT	CASSSRGRNTGELFF
TRBJ2-1	14	NA	TRBV7-3	NA	TGTGCCAGCAGCTCACCCGAGGCGGCAAAAGCGCAGTTCTTC	CASSSPEAAKAQFF
TRBJ2-7	11	NA	TRBV21-1	NA	TGTGCCAGTCAAGGAAGCTACGAGCAGTACTTC	CASQGSYEQYF
TRBJ2-3	16	NA	TRBV11-3	TRBD2	TGTGCCAGCAGCTTAGGACTAGCGGGAGTAAGAGATACGCAGTATTTT	CASSLGLAGVRDTQYF
TRBJ1-2	17	once	TRBV28	TRBD1	TGTGCCAGCAGTATCCATCTCAGGACAGGGGCGATCTATGGCTACACCTTC	CASSIHLRTGAIYGYTF
TRBJ1-4	15	NA	TRBV9	NA	TGTGCCAGCAGCGTAGTACTGGGGTTAGGGCAAAAACTGTTTTTT	CASSVVLGLGQKLFF
TRBJ2-3	15	NA	TRBV10-2	NA	TGCGCCAGCAGTGACGCCGGGACCCTCACAGATACGCAGTATTTT	CASSDAGTLTDTQYF
TRBJ2-5	17	few	TRBV7-9	TRBD2	TGTGCCAGCAGCGCTAGGGGTAGCGGGAGTGCTATGGAGACCCAGTACTTC	CASSARGSGSAMETQYF
TRBJ1-5	15	NA	TRBV15	TRBD1	TGTGCCACCAGCAGTAGGACAGGGCTGGGTCAGCCCCAGCATTTT	CATSSRTGLGQPQHF
TRBJ2-5	13	NA	TRBV5-4	NA	TGTGCCAGCAGGTCAGGGATCCGGGAGACCCAGTACTTC	CASRSGIRETQYF
TRBJ2-1	18	NA	TRBV10-1	TRBD2	TGCGCCAGCAGGAAACGGAACGAGACTAGCGGGGATCACAATGAGCAGTTCTTC	CASRKRNETSGDHNEQFF
TRBJ2-5	14	NA	TRBV10-3	TRBD1	TGTGCCATCAGGGCCGGACAGGGACAAGAGACCCAGTACTTC	CAIRAGQGQETQYF
TRBJ2-2	13	NA	TRBV10-3	NA	TGTGCCGCGGCTGGGACGAACACCGGGGAGCTGTTTTTT	CAAAGTNTGELFF